One and the same sample provided the 23 T cell receptor beta chains below, sequenced in a study of PD-1 blockade in classical Hodgkin lymphoma. Only in-frame clones appear in the TCRdb table, and some are missing; sequencing was by immunoSEQ multiplex PCR. The sample comprises tens of thousands of clones, about three quarters of which are singletons, and approximately 18% rests with the top ten. Brentuximab vedotin exposure varied among the patients, all of whom had relapsed after autologous stem cell transplantation. The sample here was peripheral blood mononuclear cells (PBMCs), taken before the second cycle of nivolumab. The receptor source for this set is a human donor with classical Hodgkin lymphoma.

Comment on this clone: It may be a read error: a sequence one base away is much more abundant. CDR3 in amino acids: CASSPTGNTEAFF. CDR3 DNA: TGTGCCAGCAGCCCGACAGGGAACACTGAAGCTTTCTTT. The rearrangement joins TRBV6-1 to TRBJ1-1; a weak D match, TRBD1 (6 bases). The CDR3 has 13 amino acids. V gave up 6 bases and J gave up 1 base, with 9 bases separating them. Germline CDR1 and CDR2: MNHNS and SASEGT.

In its sample, this clone was seen once. The V call is TRBV5-4, the J call TRBJ2-1; no clear D. With 0 bases removed from V and 7 bases from J, the gap between germline ends came to 14 bases. Germline V gives CDR1 SGHNT, CDR2 YYREEE (reference sequence). The CDR3 is 15 residues long. Written as DNA, the CDR3 is TGTGCCAGCAGCTTGGGGGGAAAAGTTATAAATGAGCAGTTCTTC. It translates to CASSLGGKVINEQFF.

CDR3 bases: TGTGCCAGCAGGCCCGGGACAGGGGGGATTTATGGCAATCAGCCCCAGCATTTT. It translates to CASRPGTGGIYGNQPQHF. This sequence joins TRBV28 and TRBJ1-5, with 11 bases lining up with TRBD1. The CDR3 length is 18 residues. CDR1 MDHEN and CDR2 SYDVKM come from the germline V gene. The trim removed 6 bases at V and 2 bases at J, leaving 12 bases unmatched.

This clone showed up just once. The chain employs TRBV4-1 and TRBJ2-5, with D perhaps assigned TRBD1 or TRBD2 (6 bases each). The V end was cut by 1 base, the J end by 1 base, with 16 bases between. The CDR3 runs to 17 residues. From germline, CDR1 is MGHRA and CDR2 YSYEKL. In DNA, the CDR3 is TGCGCCAGCAGCCAAGCCCCCCCGGGGGCTCTCCAAGAGACCCAGTACTTC. This gives the protein CASSQAPPGALQETQYF.

The chain recombines TRBV28 with TRBJ2-7; 12 bases are a match to TRBD2. In germline, CDR1 is MDHEN, CDR2 SYDVKM. Trimming cost V 5 bases and J 2 bases; bases outside gene matches: 19. The CDR3 is 20 residues long. The DNA of the CDR3 is TGTGCCAGCAGTCCCCCCGTGGTAGGAACTAGCGGGAGGAATCCCTACGAGCAGTACTTC. This encodes CASSPPVVGTSGRNPYEQYF.

This clone was seen only a few times. The chain links TRBV15 to TRBJ2-1, with D unresolved. With 1 base removed from V and 7 bases from J, the gap between germline ends came to 8 bases. Germline V lookup: CDR1 LNHNV, CDR2 YYDKDF (reference sequence). The CDR3 extends over 13 amino acids. In nucleotides, the CDR3 is TGTGCCACCAGCAGAGGTGGAAAAAATGAGCAGTTCTTC. Protein sequence: CATSRGGKNEQFF. The whole variable domain, remainder taken from reference TRBV15 and TRBJ2-1, is DAMVIQNPRYQVTQFGKPVTLSCSQTLNHNVMYWYQQKSSQAPKLLFHYYDKDFNNEADTPDNFQSRRPNTSFCFLDIRSPGLGDTAMYLCATSRGGKNEQFFGPGTRLTVL.

The chain is built from TRBV7-7 and TRBJ1-1; D call uncertain. This CDR3 has 13 residues. Germline assignment: CDR1 SSHAT and CDR2 FNYEAQ (reference sequence). V lost 5 bases and J 3 bases, leaving 10 bases between the germline ends. CDR3 in DNA: TGTGCCAGCAGCCAAGATCGGGACACTGAAGCTTTCTTT. This gives the protein CASSQDRDTEAFF.

The rearrangement joins TRBV21-1 to TRBJ2-1; TRBD1 reflects the table's D call only, with no check against the DNA. TRBV21-1 is termed a pseudogene. There are 13 residues in the CDR3. The CDR3 coding sequence is TGTGCCAGCAGTCCGACAGGGAAGGATGAGCAGTTCTTC. Residues: CASSPTGKDEQFF.

The chain couples TRBV15 to TRBJ2-1; the D is unclear. V dropped 1 base and J dropped 12 bases, with 7 bases sitting between them. The CDR3 has 11 amino acids. Germline V lookup: CDR1 LNHNV, CDR2 YYDKDF (reference sequence). The CDR3 is CATSRGVPQFF. The CDR3, as DNA: TGTGCCACCAGCAGAGGGGTCCCGCAGTTCTTC.

This chain uses TRBV18 with TRBJ2-7; D not certain. V was pared by 2 bases and J by 1 base, with 9 bases between. This CDR3 region has 14 residues. Germline loops: CDR1 KGHSH, CDR2 LQKENI. CDR3 in amino acids: CASSPSPGSYEQYF. Written as DNA, the CDR3 is TGTGCCAGCTCACCATCGCCCGGATCCTACGAGCAGTACTTC.

The chain carries TRBV7-8 and TRBJ2-1; 14 bases align to TRBD2. The CDR3 runs 18 residues. Losses at the gene ends were 0 bases for V and 5 bases for J; bases not matched to a gene: 6. The V gene's germline CDR1 is SGHVS and CDR2 FQNEAQ. The CDR3 sequence: CASSLAKGLAGVNNEQFF. CDR3 DNA sequence: TGTGCCAGCAGCTTAGCGAAGGGACTAGCGGGAGTGAACAATGAGCAGTTCTTC.

The V call is TRBV6-6, the J call TRBJ2-5; 7 bases match TRBD2. The length of the CDR3 is 15 residues. Looked up from germline, CDR1 is MNHNY and CDR2 is SVGAGI (reference sequence). V was clipped by 4 bases and J by 7 bases; unmatched bases: 12. The CDR3 reads CASSFELAEWGTQYF. DNA of the CDR3: TGTGCCAGCAGTTTCGAGCTAGCGGAATGGGGGACCCAGTACTTC.

The V call is TRBV6-1, the J call TRBJ2-7; a possible D gene is TRBD2 (6 bases). The CDR3 sequence is 14 residues long. Germline V gene lookup returns CDR1 MNHNS and CDR2 SASEGT. V dropped 3 bases and J dropped 0 bases, with 9 bases sitting between them. The CDR3 loop is CASSEGGSSYEQYF. CDR3 DNA: TGTGCCAGCAGTGAGGGGGGAAGCTCCTACGAGCAGTACTTC.

This clone is termed medium-sized (0.01 to 0.1%). This chain's CDR3 is CASSLDSGQLRYGYTF. The DNA of the CDR3 is TGTGCCAGCAGCTTAGACTCGGGACAGCTACGGTATGGCTACACCTTC. V is TRBV28 and J is TRBJ1-2; TRBD1 aligns across 7 bases. CDR1 is MDHEN, CDR2 SYDVKM, per germline. The CDR3 is made up of 16 amino acids. The V segment lost 6 bases and the J segment 5 bases; nucleotides outside the gene matches: 15.

The CDR3 protein is CASSFEGRETQYF. CDR3 bases: TGTGCCAGCAGCTTTGAGGGTCGGGAGACCCAGTACTTC. This chain links TRBV5-4 with TRBJ2-5, with D possibly matching TRBD2 (5 bases). CDR3 length equals 13 residues. The V end was cut by 2 bases, the J end by 5 bases, with 10 bases between. Germline loops: CDR1 SGHNT, CDR2 YYREEE (reference sequence).

The chain couples TRBV28 to TRBJ2-7; D uncertain. The V gene's germline CDR1 is MDHEN and CDR2 SYDVKM. V was clipped by 7 bases and J by 0 bases, with 10 bases between them. The CDR3 is 13 residues long. CDR3 in DNA: TGTGCCAGCACCCGAGACTTCTCCTACGAGCAGTACTTC. Amino acids: CASTRDFSYEQYF.

The CDR3 region has the DNA TGTGCCAGCACCGGGCGGGTTGGCACTGAAGCTTTCTTT. The encoded protein is CASTGRVGTEAFF. The rearrangement joins TRBV28 to TRBJ1-1; D uncertain. The CDR3 runs to 13 residues. V shed 7 bases and J shed 4 bases, with 13 bases lying between them. Germline V CDR1 and CDR2: MDHEN, SYDVKM.

This clone was detected only once. The V call is TRBV6-6, the J call TRBJ2-1; 8 bases match TRBD2. CDR3 length equals 14 residues. Germline CDR1 and CDR2: MNHNY and SVGAGI (reference sequence). The junction had 2 bases not matched to a gene; V was cut back by 7 bases and J by 0 bases. CDR3 amino acids: CASKTSGSYNEQFF. CDR3 in DNA: TGTGCCAGCAAAACTAGCGGCTCCTACAATGAGCAGTTCTTC.

In this sample, this clone turned up once. The chain couples TRBV27 to TRBJ1-4; D gene unclear. CDR1 and CDR2 from the germline V gene are MNHEY and SMNVEV (reference sequence). The CDR3 is 16 residues long. The ends were cut back, 2 bases at V and 8 bases at J, with 18 bases in the middle. In nucleotides, the CDR3 is TGTGCCAGCAGTTTAAGCCGCGGGTGGGGTGACGAAAAACTGTTTTTT. This encodes CASSLSRGWGDEKLFF. Looking up the rest from reference TRBV27 and TRBJ1-4 gives the full variable domain: EAQVTQNPRYLITVTGKKLTVTCSQNMNHEYMSWYRQDPGLGLRQIYYSMNVEVTDKGDVPEGYKVSRKEKRNFPLILESPSPNQTSLYFCASSLSRGWGDEKLFFGSGTQLSVL.

The rearrangement uses TRBV10-3 and TRBJ2-3; D is possibly TRBD1 (6 bases). Germline V CDR1 and CDR2: ENHRY, SYGVKD. The V gene lost 4 bases and the J gene lost 5 bases, with 16 bases spanning the gap. The CDR3 is 15 amino acids. The CDR3: CAISAPQGTIDTQYF. Written as DNA, the CDR3 is TGTGCCATCAGTGCCCCCCAGGGGACCATAGATACGCAGTATTTT.

This clone occurred a few times. The chain recombines TRBV6-1 with TRBJ2-1; tentative D call: TRBD2 (6 bases). The germline V gene has CDR1 MNHNS and CDR2 SASEGT. CDR3 size: 11 residues. Between the trimmed V and J ends, which lost 4 bases and 13 bases, there was a span of 11 bases. DNA for the CDR3: TGTGCCAGCAGTGGGGCCACTAGCCAGTTCTTC. Its translation is CASSGATSQFF.

This clone has a single count. The chain combines TRBV5-5 with TRBJ1-1, with TRBD1 identical over 9 bases. Unmatched junction bases numbered 3, after V lost 9 bases and J lost 0 bases. CDR1 is SGHKS, CDR2 YYEKEE, per germline (reference sequence). This CDR3 region has 13 residues. The CDR3 nucleotides are TGTGCCACCCGACAGGGGGTGAACACTGAAGCTTTCTTT. Translating it yields CATRQGVNTEAFF. The entire variable domain, with the rest obtained from reference TRBV5-5 and TRBJ1-1, is as follows: DAGVTQSPTHLIKTRGQQVTLRCSPISGHKSVSWYQQVLGQGPQFIFQYYEKEERGRGNFPDRFSARQFPNYSSELNVNALLLGDSALYLCATRQGVNTEAFFGQGTRLTVV.

The CDR3 coding sequence is TGTGCCAGCAGCCACGTGCGAGGTAACAATGAGCAGTTCTTC. Protein: CASSHVRGNNEQFF. The chain has TRBV6-5 and TRBJ2-1, with D unresolved. This CDR3 is built from 14 residues. Germline assignment: CDR1 MNHEY and CDR2 SVGAGI. Trimming removed 6 bases at V and 5 bases at J, with 14 bases between.